These T cell receptor beta chains were read from a single sample in a study of blood T cell repertoires in COVID-19. Libraries were prepared by immunoSEQ multiplex PCR; TCRdb keeps only in-frame clonotypes and omits some of them. In the table there are about 160,000 clones, about 88% of which are singletons. The material sequenced was peripheral blood. These receptors were obtained from a man in his forties with acute or convalescent COVID-19. Both conserved end residues are part of each CDR3. The order of the fields is clone size, J gene, D gene, V gene, CDR3 protein, CDR3 DNA. A D gene is named only where the DNA matches it firmly. Rows may omit the clone size; those that give it use once, few, many or a size class.

>.|TRBJ1-5|.|TRBV6-2/TRBV6-3
CASSYVSTARAQPQHF
TGTGCCAGCAGTTACGTCTCTACAGCGAGGGCTCAGCCCCAGCATTTT
>.|TRBJ1-3|.|TRBV5-5
CASSPSGGTISGNTIYF
TGTGCCAGCAGCCCCTCGGGAGGTACTATCTCTGGAAACACCATATATTTT
>.|TRBJ1-5|.|TRBV19
CASSILGDGNQPQHF
TGTGCCAGTAGTATTTTAGGGGATGGCAATCAGCCCCAGCATTTT
>.|TRBJ2-3|TRBD1|TRBV24-1
CATSDVGTGTDTQYF
TGTGCCACCAGTGATGTAGGGACAGGGACAGATACGCAGTATTTT
>few|TRBJ2-7|TRBD2|TRBV5-4
CASSRTSGSSYEQYF
TGTGCCAGCAGCCGGACTAGCGGGTCCTCCTACGAGCAGTACTTC
>.|TRBJ2-7|TRBD2|TRBV5-5
CASSLVTSGYEQYF
TGTGCCAGCAGCTTGGTGACTAGCGGCTACGAGCAGTACTTC
>.|TRBJ1-2|.|TRBV6-4
CASRQKVVNYGYTF
TGTGCCAGCAGACAAAAAGTGGTAAACTATGGCTACACCTTC
>.|TRBJ1-1|TRBD1|TRBV12-3/TRBV12-4
CASTGDSNTEAFF
TGTGCCAGCACCGGGGACAGCAACACTGAAGCTTTCTTT
>once|TRBJ1-1|.|TRBV9
CASSAFYIGTEAFF
TGTGCCAGCAGCGCGTTCTATATTGGCACTGAAGCTTTCTTT
>.|TRBJ1-1|.|TRBV28
CASPALPPDSKENTEAFF
TGTGCCAGCCCTGCCCTTCCCCCGGACAGCAAGGAGAACACTGAAGCTTTCTTT
>.|TRBJ2-5|.|TRBV5-1
CASSLASYQETQYF
TGCGCCAGCAGCTTGGCTAGTTACCAAGAGACCCAGTACTTC
>.|TRBJ1-1|.|TRBV4-3
CASSQVQVGMNTEAFF
TGCGCCAGCAGCCAAGTCCAGGTGGGCATGAACACTGAAGCTTTCTTT
>.|TRBJ2-7|TRBD2|TRBV15
CATSRGDGGYPYEQYF
TGTGCCACCAGCAGAGGTGACGGGGGGTACCCCTACGAGCAGTACTTC
>once|TRBJ2-2|.|TRBV5-1
CASSHRVGDTGELFF
TGCGCCAGCAGTCACAGGGTCGGGGACACCGGGGAGCTGTTTTTT
>.|TRBJ2-3|.|TRBV9
CASSVVGLPAPDTQYF
TGTGCCAGCAGCGTAGTAGGACTTCCAGCCCCAGATACGCAGTATTTT
>.|TRBJ1-5|.|TRBV10-2
CASSETGKSNQPQHF
TGCGCCAGCAGTGAAACAGGGAAGAGCAATCAGCCCCAGCATTTT
>.|TRBJ1-1|.|TRBV5-1
CASSLSGEVITEAFF
TGCGCCAGCAGCTTGTCGGGGGAAGTTATCACTGAAGCTTTCTTT
>.|TRBJ1-1|.|TRBV6-5
CASRHDNMNTEAFF
TGTGCCAGCAGACACGATAACATGAACACTGAAGCTTTCTTT
>few|TRBJ2-5|.|TRBV9
CASSVGFRETQYF
TGTGCCAGCAGCGTAGGTTTTCGAGAGACCCAGTACTTC
>.|TRBJ1-2|.|TRBV3-1/TRBV3-2
CASSRIPDYGYTF
TGTGCCAGCAGCCGAATACCAGACTATGGCTACACCTTC
>.|TRBJ1-5|.|TRBV7-3
CASSADIYQPQHF
TGTGCCAGCAGCGCCGACATCTATCAGCCCCAGCATTTT
>.|TRBJ1-2|TRBD1|TRBV30
CAWQPLRTGVNGYTF
TGTGCCTGGCAACCCCTGAGGACAGGGGTAAATGGCTACACCTTC
>.|TRBJ1-1|.|TRBV29-1
CSVEAGLAEAFF
TGCAGCGTTGAGGCAGGGTTGGCTGAAGCTTTCTTT
>.|TRBJ2-2|.|TRBV6-2/TRBV6-3
CASSYSIPDSFTGELFF
TGTGCCAGCAGTTACTCGATACCGGACAGCTTCACCGGGGAGCTGTTTTTT
>.|TRBJ2-7|TRBD1|TRBV15
CATSSGQGVFSEQYF
TGTGCCACCAGCTCCGGACAGGGGGTCTTTTCCGAGCAGTACTTC
>.|TRBJ1-3|.|TRBV5-5
CASSSQGGIVSGNTIYF
TGTGCCAGCAGCTCGCAGGGTGGGATAGTTTCTGGAAACACCATATATTTT
>.|TRBJ2-7|.|TRBV5-5
CASSSDSYEQYF
TGTGCCAGCAGCTCCGACAGCTACGAGCAGTACTTC
>.|TRBJ1-5|.|TRBV5-6
CASSFGPSPQHF
TGTGCCAGCAGCTTCGGTCCTTCGCCCCAGCATTTT
>.|TRBJ1-2|TRBD1|TRBV7-9
CASSLALRQGVNGYTF
TGTGCCAGCAGCTTAGCGCTACGACAGGGGGTGAATGGCTACACCTTC
>.|TRBJ1-1|TRBD1|TRBV5-3
CARSSTGGMNTEAFF
TGTGCCAGAAGCTCGACAGGGGGTATGAACACTGAAGCTTTCTTT
>.|TRBJ1-2|.|TRBV5-4
CASSLVGTRHTF
TGTGCCAGCAGCTTGGTTGGGACTCGTCACACCTTC
>.|TRBJ2-3|TRBD1|TRBV5-1
CASSPRTGPSTDTQYF
TGCGCCAGCAGCCCTAGGACAGGCCCCAGCACAGATACGCAGTATTTT
>few|TRBJ1-4|TRBD1|TRBV24-1
CATSDAGTENEKLFF
TGTGCCACCAGTGACGCCGGGACAGAGAATGAAAAACTGTTTTTT
>.|TRBJ2-3|.|TRBV6-5
CASTKNRGASFAQYF
TGTGCCAGCACCAAAAACCGGGGGGCTTCTTTCGCGCAGTATTTT
>.|TRBJ2-2|TRBD1|TRBV15
CATKSGGGIGELFF
TGTGCCACCAAGTCAGGGGGCGGGATCGGGGAGCTGTTTTTT
>.|TRBJ1-2|TRBD1|TRBV2
CASSYGQGGKGYTF
TGTGCCAGCAGTTACGGACAGGGAGGGAAGGGCTACACCTTC
>.|TRBJ1-1|.|TRBV2
CASSEGLRLNTEAFF
TGTGCCAGCAGTGAAGGTTTGCGTCTGAACACTGAAGCTTTCTTT
>.|TRBJ1-2|TRBD1|TRBV6-6
CASSLTGAGGYTF
TGTGCCAGCAGTCTAACAGGGGCCGGAGGCTACACCTTC
>.|TRBJ2-5|TRBD1|TRBV3-1/TRBV3-2
CASSQEGQEETQYF
TGTGCCAGCAGCCAAGAGGGACAGGAGGAGACCCAGTACTTC
>.|TRBJ1-1|TRBD1|TRBV7-2
CASSPQTGGITEAFF
TGTGCCAGCAGCCCCCAAACAGGGGGCATCACTGAAGCTTTCTTT
>.|TRBJ1-2|.|TRBV7-9
CASSLYLSQGDYGYTF
TGTGCCAGCAGCTTATATCTGTCACAGGGTGACTATGGCTACACCTTC
>.|TRBJ1-5|TRBD1|TRBV10-3
CAISEGDRGNQPQHF
TGTGCCATCAGTGAGGGGGACAGGGGTAATCAGCCCCAGCATTTT
>.|TRBJ2-2|TRBD1|TRBV6-5
CASSYSGQANTGELFF
TGTGCCAGCAGTTACTCGGGACAGGCGAACACCGGGGAGCTGTTTTTT
>.|TRBJ1-1|TRBD1|TRBV28
CASSLTGGMAFF
TGTGCCAGCAGTTTGACAGGGGGCATGGCTTTCTTT
>.|TRBJ1-1|.|TRBV5-4
CASHIDSVLTEAFF
TGTGCCAGCCACATAGACAGCGTGCTCACTGAAGCTTTCTTT
>.|TRBJ1-2|.|TRBV10-3
CAISESAGPTSNYGYTF
TGTGCCATCAGTGAGTCGGCAGGCCCCACGTCCAACTATGGCTACACCTTC
>.|TRBJ2-2|TRBD2|TRBV9
CASSGPPGLAGGPSGELFF
TGTGCCAGCAGCGGACCTCCGGGACTAGCGGGGGGGCCGTCCGGGGAGCTGTTTTTT
>.|TRBJ1-3|.|TRBV2
CASVSSGNTIYF
TGTGCCAGCGTCAGCTCTGGAAACACCATATATTTT
>.|TRBJ1-1|.|TRBV10-3
CAISAASTEAFF
TGTGCCATCAGTGCTGCGAGCACTGAAGCTTTCTTT
>.|TRBJ2-7|.|TRBV15
CATSRDIQTPQYF
TGTGCCACCAGCAGAGATATCCAGACACCGCAGTACTTC
>.|TRBJ1-1|TRBD1|TRBV28
CASNSGDRDNTEAFF
TGTGCCAGCAACTCCGGGGACAGGGACAACACTGAAGCTTTCTTT
>.|TRBJ1-6|.|TRBV3-1/TRBV3-2
CASSQGSSYNSPLHF
TGTGCCAGCAGCCAGGGGAGCTCCTATAATTCACCCCTCCACTTT
>.|TRBJ1-5|TRBD1|TRBV9
CASSQGEMQPQHF
TGTGCCAGCAGCCAGGGGGAAATGCAGCCCCAGCATTTT
>.|TRBJ2-7|TRBD2|TRBV5-5
CASSLYGGSYEQYF
TGTGCCAGCAGCCTTTACGGGGGGTCCTACGAGCAGTACTTC
>once|TRBJ1-1|.|TRBV11-2
CASSLERKRSEAFF
TGTGCCAGCAGCTTAGAAAGGAAGAGGTCTGAAGCTTTCTTT
>.|TRBJ2-1|.|TRBV9
CASSGGGVGYEQFF
TGTGCCAGCAGCGGTGGGGGCGTTGGATATGAGCAGTTCTTC
>.|TRBJ1-1|.|TRBV5-5
CASSLPSSGQGSDTEAFF
TGTGCCAGCAGCCTCCCCTCTAGCGGGCAGGGGTCTGACACTGAAGCTTTCTTT